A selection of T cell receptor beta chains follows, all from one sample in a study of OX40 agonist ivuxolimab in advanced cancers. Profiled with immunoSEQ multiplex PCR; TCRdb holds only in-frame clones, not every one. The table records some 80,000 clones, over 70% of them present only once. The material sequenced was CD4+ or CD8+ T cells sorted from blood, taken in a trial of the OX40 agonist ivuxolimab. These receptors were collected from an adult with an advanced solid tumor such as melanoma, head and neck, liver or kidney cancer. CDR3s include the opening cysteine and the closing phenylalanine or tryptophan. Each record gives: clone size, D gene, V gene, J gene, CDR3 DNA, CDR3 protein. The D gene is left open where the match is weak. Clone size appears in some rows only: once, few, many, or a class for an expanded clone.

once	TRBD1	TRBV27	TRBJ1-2	TGTGCCAGCAGTGCCACCTACAGGGGGCGCATAGACTACACCTTC	CASSATYRGRIDYTF
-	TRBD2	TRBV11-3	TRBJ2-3	TGTGCCAGCAGCGAGGGGGGGACTAGCGCCGATACGCAGTATTTT	CASSEGGTSADTQYF
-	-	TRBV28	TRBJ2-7	TGTGCCAGCAGTTCCGCCGGGGGCTCCTACGAGCAGTACTTC	CASSSAGGSYEQYF
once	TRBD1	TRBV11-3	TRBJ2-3	TGTGCCAGCAGCTTAGGGGGGACAGCAGATACGCAGTATTTT	CASSLGGTADTQYF
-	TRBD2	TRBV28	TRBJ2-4	TGTGCCAGCAGTGGCGGGGGGGAAGAAAACATTCAGTACTTC	CASSGGGEENIQYF
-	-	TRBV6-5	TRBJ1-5	TGTGCCAGCAGTCCAGATCAGGGGTCTCAGCCCCAGCATTTT	CASSPDQGSQPQHF
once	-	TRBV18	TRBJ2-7	TGTGCCAGCTCACCTAGCGCCTCCTACGAGCAGTACTTC	CASSPSASYEQYF
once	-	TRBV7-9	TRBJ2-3	TGTGCCAGCAGCTTAGTACTACCGATACACACAGATACGCAGTATTTT	CASSLVLPIHTDTQYF
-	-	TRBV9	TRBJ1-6	TGTGCCAGCAGCGCCGTGCAGGGGCCCCTCCACTTT	CASSAVQGPLHF
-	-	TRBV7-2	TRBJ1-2	TGTGCCAGCAGCTTATACAGGGACTATGGCTACACCTTC	CASSLYRDYGYTF
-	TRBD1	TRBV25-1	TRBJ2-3	TGTGCCAGCAGTGGCAGGGGGCTCTTCCTACGCACAGATACGCAGTATTTT	CASSGRGLFLRTDTQYF
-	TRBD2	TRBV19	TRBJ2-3	TGTGCCAGTACCCCCGGGGCGGGAGACCCCTATACGCAGTATTTT	CASTPGAGDPYTQYF
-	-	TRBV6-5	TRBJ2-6	TGTGCCAGCAGTGTTGGGCGCTCTGGGGCCAACGTCCTGACTTTC	CASSVGRSGANVLTF
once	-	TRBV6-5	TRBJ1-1	TGTGCCAGCAGTTACTTTTCTGCCCTAATGAACACTGAAGCTTTCTTT	CASSYFSALMNTEAFF
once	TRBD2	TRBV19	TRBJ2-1	TGTGCCAGTAGTATCCTACGGGGGGAGGGAAACAATGAGCAGTTCTTC	CASSILRGEGNNEQFF
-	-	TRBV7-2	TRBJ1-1	TGTGCCAGCAGGGGAGGGGTCACTGAAGCTTTCTTT	CASRGGVTEAFF
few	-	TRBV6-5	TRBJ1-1	TGTGCCAGCAGGGTGGGGAACACTGAAGCTTTCTTT	CASRVGNTEAFF
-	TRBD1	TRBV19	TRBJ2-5	TGTGCCAGTAGTGTTGACAGGGGGCCGCGAGAGACCCAGTACTTC	CASSVDRGPRETQYF
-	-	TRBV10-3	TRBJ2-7	TGTGCCATCAGTGAGTCCTCAGGGAATACCGAGCAGTACTTC	CAISESSGNTEQYF
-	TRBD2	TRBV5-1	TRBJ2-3	TGCGCCAGCAGTTTAAGACTAGCGGGGGGCACAGATACGCAGTATTTT	CASSLRLAGGTDTQYF
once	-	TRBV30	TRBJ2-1	TGTGCCTGGAGTCCACTGACACAACAGTTCTTC	CAWSPLTQQFF
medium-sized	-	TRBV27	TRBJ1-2	TGTGCCAGCAGAGTAGCAGGGAGCCTTATAGACTATGGCTACACCTTC	CASRVAGSLIDYGYTF
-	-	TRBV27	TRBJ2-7	TGTGCCAGCAGTTCCCTAACAGGGTCCTACGAGCAGTACTTC	CASSSLTGSYEQYF
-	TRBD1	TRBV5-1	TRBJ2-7	TGCGCCAGCAGCTTGGCCGCGACAGGGCCCTACGAGCAGTACTTC	CASSLAATGPYEQYF
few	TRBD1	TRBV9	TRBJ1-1	TGTGCCAGCAGCGGACAGGGGGCGGGTGAAGCTTTCTTT	CASSGQGAGEAFF
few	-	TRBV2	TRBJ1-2	TGTGCCAGCAGTGGCGCTAACTATGGCTACACCTTC	CASSGANYGYTF
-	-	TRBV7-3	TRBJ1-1	TGTGCCAGCAGCTTGCAAGTGAACACTGAAGCTTTCTTT	CASSLQVNTEAFF